This T cell receptor (beta chain) was profiled in a study of monozygotic twins with cystic fibrosis. Whole-study context: With about 15 PCR cycles, barcoded libraries came from roughly 3 micrograms of fragmented DNA.

This CDR3 comprises 16 residues. CDR1 and CDR2 from the germline V gene are SGHKS and YYEKEE (reference sequence). Germline trimming cut 0 bases from V and 2 bases from J; bases unmatched to any gene: 6. Regarding the study as a whole: Median Simpson clonality of 0.0095 suggested naive T cells predominated. J usage was most co-twin-similar in 8 of 16 pairs, V in 13.

Sequencing used immunoSEQ multiplex PCR; TCRdb keeps in-frame clones, though not all of them. The sample records roughly 12,000 clones, 85% being singletons. On this clone itself: What it recognizes is unknown.

The chain employs TRBV5-5 and TRBJ1-1; 8 nucleotides align to TRBD1. This receptor was identified in a man between 18 and 35 years old with cystic fibrosis. Sequenced sample: blood. The CDR3 here is CASSLVPGQANTEAFF. The CDR3 DNA is TGTGCCAGCAGCTTGGTTCCGGGACAGGCTAACACTGAAGCTTTCTTT.